This T cell receptor (beta chain) was documented in a study of early T cells in non-severe SARS-CoV-2 infection. TCRdb reprocessed the 5' RACE reads via MiXCR and lists one record per CDR3 protein. This sample yields tens of thousands of distinct CDR3 sequences, of which 13% are seen a single time; around 5.1% belongs to the top ten. V was clipped by 5 bases and J by 7 bases, with 12 bases between them. This CDR3 is 14 amino acids long. The germline V gene has CDR1 SEHNR and CDR2 FQNEAQ (reference sequence). In its sample, this clonotype ranks as medium-sized (0.01 to 0.1%). This clonotype originated in an adult who was a healthcare worker with PCR-confirmed SARS-CoV-2 infection or an uninfected control (not recorded which). The source material was whole blood. This sequence joins TRBV7-9 and TRBJ1-6; a possible D gene is TRBD1 (5 bases). The CDR3, as DNA: TGTGCCAGCAGCGCTGGGACCGGAAATTCACCCCTCCACTTT. Protein product: CASSAGTGNSPLHF.